Presented here are 30 T cell receptor beta chains from one specimen sequenced in a study of monozygotic twins with inflammatory bowel disease. TCRdb re-called the 5' RACE reads and catalogs CDR3 proteins one per entry, DNA excluded. The sample table sets out around 40,000 distinct CDR3 sequences. The sample consisted of blood. These receptors were obtained from a human donor with ulcerative colitis or Crohn's disease, or a healthy co-twin of an affected twin (not recorded which).

The chain is built from TRBV9 and TRBJ2-3; checking the TCRdb D call of TRBD1 is not possible without DNA. Germline assignment: CDR1 SGDLS and CDR2 YYNGEE. This CDR3 contains 16 residues. The CDR3 loop reads CASSVFIGGSTDTQYF.

The CDR3: CASGGDEDTQHF. The chain links TRBV5-1 to TRBJ2-3; TCRdb selects TRBD1, and the lack of DNA leaves this call unchecked. CDR1 SGHRS and CDR2 YFSETQ come from the germline V gene. This CDR3 has 12 residues.

The genes are TRBV4-1 and TRBJ1-1; lacking DNA, the TRBD1 call made by TCRdb goes unchecked. CDR3 length: 15 amino acids. The germline V gene has CDR1 MGHRA and CDR2 YSYEKL. The CDR3: CASSQEQGKVPEAFF.

The chain couples TRBV5-1 to TRBJ2-7; there is no DNA to check the TCRdb D call of TRBD1. Germline loops: CDR1 SGHRS, CDR2 YFSETQ. The CDR3 totals 13 residues. CDR3 amino acids: CASSFPDSYEQYF. Complete variable domain (other parts from reference TRBV5-1 and TRBJ2-7): KAGVTQTPRYLIKTRGQQVTLSCSPISGHRSVSWYQQTPGQGLQFLFEYFSETQRNKGNFPGRFSGRQFSNSRSEMNVSTLELGDSALYLCASSFPDSYEQYFGPGTRLTVT.

The J gene is TRBJ1-2, the V gene TRBV2; the D gene TCRdb calls, TRBD1, cannot be checked with no DNA. The CDR3 sequence is 14 residues long. Germline CDR1 reads SNHLY; CDR2 reads FYNNEI. The CDR3 reads CASSTGTGDFGYTF.

This clonotype registers large by frequency. The chain has TRBV7-2 and TRBJ2-1; the TCRdb call, TRBD2, lacks DNA for checking. Germline V CDR1 and CDR2: SGHTA, FQGNSA. The CDR3 contains 14 residues. CDR3: CASSLASLAATQFF. The complete variable domain, with remaining parts taken from reference TRBV7-2 and TRBJ2-1, reads GAGVSQSPSNKVTEKGKDVELRCDPISGHTALYWYRQSLGQGLEFLIYFQGNSAPDKSGLPSDRFSAERTGGSVSTLTIQRTQQEDSAVYLCASSLASLAATQFFGPGTRLTVL.

The chain is built from TRBV7-9 and TRBJ2-3; with no DNA, the TCRdb D assignment of TRBD1 cannot be verified. The CDR3 extends over 14 amino acids. Germline V gene sequence: CDR1 SEHNR, CDR2 FQNEAQ (reference sequence). The CDR3: CASSFSGEADTQYF. The variable domain in full, completed from reference TRBV7-9 and TRBJ2-3, reads DTGVSQNPRHKITKRGQNVTFRCDPISEHNRLYWYRQTLGQGPEFLTYFQNEAQLEKSRLLSDRFSAERPKGSFSTLEIQRTEQGDSAMYLCASSFSGEADTQYFGPGTRLTVL.

This chain joins TRBV28 and TRBJ1-1. Germline loops: CDR1 MDHEN, CDR2 SYDVKM. The CDR3 sequence is 14 residues long. This CDR3 reads CASSRGGQNTEAFF.

The chain couples TRBV29-1 to TRBJ2-1; the TRBD2 assignment by TCRdb is unverifiable without DNA. The CDR3 has 12 amino acids. CDR1 and CDR2 from the germline V gene are SQVTM and ANQGSEA. This CDR3 reads CSVERGGNEQFF.

This rearrangement joins TRBV4-2 to TRBJ2-7; the D call from TCRdb, TRBD1, cannot be confirmed without DNA. Looked up from germline, CDR1 is LGHNA and CDR2 is YNFKEQ. The CDR3 extends over 15 amino acids. The CDR3 loop reads CASSHATVLVDEQYF.

The chain has TRBV20-1 and TRBJ1-5; TCRdb's assignment of TRBD1 cannot be checked, as there is no DNA. CDR1 is DFQATT and CDR2 is SNEGSKA in the germline V gene (reference sequence). The CDR3 is made up of 16 amino acids. CDR3: CSAPRQGAGSNQPQHF.

The gene calls are TRBV19 and TRBJ2-7; the D call of TRBD2 rests on TCRdb alone, since no DNA is present to check it. The CDR3 loop spans 15 amino acids. CDR1 and CDR2 (germline): LNHDA, SQIVND (reference sequence). CDR3 residues: CASSIQTGTSYEQYF.

This rearrangement joins TRBV19 to TRBJ2-6. The CDR3 is 15 amino acids. Germline assignment: CDR1 LNHDA and CDR2 SQIVND (reference sequence). CDR3 sequence reads: CASSIDGAGANVLTF.

Its frequency marks this clonotype as medium-sized. V gene TRBV7-2 combines with J gene TRBJ2-2; TCRdb returns TRBD2, unconfirmable since there is no DNA. Germline CDR1 and CDR2: SGHTA and FQGNSA. The CDR3 has 18 amino acids. CDR3 protein: CASSFTARRTSGTGELFF.

The J gene is TRBJ1-5, the V gene TRBV23-1; the D call of TRBD1 rests on TCRdb alone, since no DNA is present to check it. Being an ORF, TRBV23-1 has a function that is uncertain. This CDR3 contains 18 residues. CDR3 amino acids: CASRQGAPRTLSNQPQHF.

The chain links TRBV5-5 to TRBJ1-5; the TRBD1 assignment by TCRdb is unverifiable without DNA. The CDR3 is 15 residues long. Germline V gives CDR1 SGHKS, CDR2 YYEKEE (reference sequence). CDR3 sequence reads: CASSSRGDSNQPQHF.

The chain combines TRBV5-1 with TRBJ1-1; TCRdb names TRBD1, which stays unverified in the absence of DNA. Per the germline V gene, CDR1 is SGHRS and CDR2 is YFSETQ. This CDR3 is 17 amino acids long. The CDR3 reads CASSLSPGQVTNTEAFF.

The chain carries TRBV3-1 and TRBJ2-2. Looked up from germline, CDR1 is LGHDT and CDR2 is YNNKEL (reference sequence). This CDR3 region has 14 residues. CDR3: CASSQEWTPWELFF. Full variable domain (rest looked up from reference TRBV3-1 and TRBJ2-2): DTAVSQTPKYLVTQMGNDKSIKCEQNLGHDTMYWYKQDSKKFLKIMFSYNNKELIINETVPNRFSPKSPDKAHLNLHINSLELGDSAVYFCASSQEWTPWELFFGEGSRLTVL.

The chain carries TRBV5-6 and TRBJ1-2. Germline CDR1 is SGHDT and CDR2 is YYEEEE. This CDR3 has 14 amino acids. The CDR3 sequence: CASSLVTDIYGYTF.

By frequency, this clonotype registers medium-sized. The rearrangement uses TRBV3-1 and TRBJ2-7; TCRdb picks TRBD2, but there is no DNA to check that call. This CDR3 is built from 16 residues. Looked up from germline, CDR1 is LGHDT and CDR2 is YNNKEL (reference sequence). CDR3: CASSPRLAGIDYEQYF.

The chain links TRBV12-3 or TRBV12-4 to TRBJ2-1. The CDR3 covers 11 residues. CDR3 amino acids: CASSLYNEQFF.

This chain uses TRBV6-2 or TRBV6-3 with TRBJ1-1; no DNA is available, so the TRBD1 call from TCRdb remains unchecked. There are 13 residues in the CDR3. Germline V lookup: CDR1 MNHEY, CDR2 SVGEGT. The chain's CDR3 is CASKPGAGFEAFF.

This CDR3 reads CSASPKSNTEAFF. This chain links TRBV20-1 with TRBJ1-1. Per the germline V gene, CDR1 is DFQATT and CDR2 is SNEGSKA (reference sequence). The CDR3 has 13 amino acids.

The genes are TRBV5-5 and TRBJ2-2. Germline V gene lookup returns CDR1 SGHKS and CDR2 YYEKEE (reference sequence). The CDR3 has 16 residues. The CDR3 spells CASSFGRPDIRGELFF.

V gene TRBV2 combines with J gene TRBJ2-7. The CDR3 contains 14 residues. Looked up from germline, CDR1 is SNHLY and CDR2 is FYNNEI. The CDR3 protein is CASSENLQSYEQYF.

The chain combines TRBV20-1 with TRBJ1-2; TCRdb's assignment of TRBD1 cannot be checked, as there is no DNA. The CDR3 loop spans 13 amino acids. Germline-derived CDR1 and CDR2 are DFQATT and SNEGSKA (reference sequence). The CDR3 protein is CSASLTGNYGYTF.

V is TRBV11-2 and J is TRBJ2-4. This CDR3 is built from 14 residues. The germline CDR1 and CDR2 sequences are SGHAT and FQNNGV. CDR3 sequence reads: CASSFEGSKNIQYF.

This CDR3 reads CASSFRGSNSPLHF. The rearrangement joins TRBV7-2 to TRBJ1-6. CDR3 length equals 14 residues. CDR1 is SGHTA and CDR2 is FQGNSA in the germline V gene.

The genes are TRBV3-1 and TRBJ2-1; TCRdb selects TRBD2, and the lack of DNA leaves this call unchecked. The CDR3 length is 16 residues. Per germline, CDR1 LGHDT and CDR2 YNNKEL (reference sequence). This CDR3 is CASRDTGLAASNEQFF.

This clonotype is deemed medium-sized by its frequency. The chain carries TRBV4-1 and TRBJ2-1. Germline loops: CDR1 MGHRA, CDR2 YSYEKL. The CDR3 has 15 residues. CDR3 in amino acids: CASSQAERSYNEQFF.